These 2 T cell receptor beta chains were sequenced from one sample in a study of cytotoxic CD8 clonotypes in ibrutinib-treated CLL. Assay: immunoSEQ multiplex PCR; the TCRdb copy retains only in-frame clones and omits some. The sample shows some 310,000 clones, almost 80% of them seen only once. This sample comprised PBMCs, obtained before ibrutinib treatment. The receptors come from a human donor with chronic lymphocytic leukemia.

The chain recombines TRBV7-8 with TRBJ1-5; tentatively, D is TRBD1 (6 bases). This CDR3 region has 16 residues. The germline V gene has CDR1 SGHVS and CDR2 FQNEAQ. Trimming took 5 bases from V and 0 from J, leaving 14 bases between them. CDR3 loop: CASSPGTKVSNQPQHF. The CDR3 DNA follows: TGTGCCAGCAGCCCCGGGACAAAAGTTAGCAATCAGCCCCAGCATTTT.

A single count supports this clone. V gene TRBV27 combines with J gene TRBJ2-7; 7 nucleotides match TRBD2. Losses at the gene ends were 6 bases for V and 0 bases for J; bases not matched to a gene: 5. Germline values: CDR1 MNHEY, CDR2 SMNVEV (reference sequence). The CDR3 has 14 residues. The CDR3 DNA sequence: TGTGCCAGCAGCGAGGGACTACGCTCCTACGAGCAGTACTTC. Translation gives CASSEGLRSYEQYF.